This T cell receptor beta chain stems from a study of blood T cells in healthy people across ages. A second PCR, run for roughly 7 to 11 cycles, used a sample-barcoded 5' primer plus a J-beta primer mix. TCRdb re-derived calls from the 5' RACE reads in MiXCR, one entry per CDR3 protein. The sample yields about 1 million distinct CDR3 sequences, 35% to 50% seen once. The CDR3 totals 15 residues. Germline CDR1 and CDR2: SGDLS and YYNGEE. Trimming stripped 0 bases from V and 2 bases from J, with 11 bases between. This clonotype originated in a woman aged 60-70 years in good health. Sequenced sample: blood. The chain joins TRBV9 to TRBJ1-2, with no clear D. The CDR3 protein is CASSVGAAGNYGYTF. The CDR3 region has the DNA TGTGCCAGCAGCGTAGGGGCGGCAGGAAACTATGGCTACACCTTC.